This TCR beta chain was documented in a study of technical replicates of blood from several donors. Profiling relied on immunoSEQ multiplex PCR, and the TCRdb table lists in-frame clones only, not all of them. The sample shows approximately 94,000 clones, 90% to 96% of them seen only once. The TCR was taken from a human donor in good health. The sequenced sample consisted of T cells isolated from PBMCs.

This CDR3 reads CASSQESGYEQYF. DNA for the CDR3: TGTGCCAGCAGCCAAGAGTCGGGGTACGAGCAGTACTTC. The chain couples TRBV4-2 to TRBJ2-7, with TRBD2 as a possible D gene (5 bases). This CDR3 is built from 13 residues. Trimming removed 0 bases from V and 4 bases from J, with 7 bases in between. The V gene's germline CDR1 is LGHNA and CDR2 YNFKEQ.